This paragraph covers one T cell receptor (beta chain) sequence. CDR3 size: 17 residues. Looked up from germline, CDR1 is DFQATT and CDR2 is SNEGSKA (reference sequence). The V end was cut by 0 bases, the J end by 2 bases, with 20 bases between. This specimen belongs to a study of CD8 T cells in Susac syndrome. Random hexamers served to reverse transcribe about 0.5 to 1 ug RNA. One entry per CDR3 protein results from TCRdb running MiXCR on the immunoSEQ multiplex PCR reads. Among some 300,000 distinct CDR3 sequences listed, approximately 89% were seen once. V is TRBV20-1 and J is TRBJ2-7; D is possibly TRBD2 (6 bases). What was sequenced was CD8+ T cells from PBMCs. The clonotype originates from a human donor with multiple sclerosis. In DNA, the CDR3 is TGCAGTGCTAGAGATAACGGGGAGGTGAGGTTCCCCTACGAGCAGTACTTC. Amino acid sequence: CSARDNGEVRFPYEQYF.